The 9 T cell receptor beta chains given below trace back to one sample, sequenced in a study of blood T cells in healthy people across ages. For the second PCR, which ran for roughly 6 to 11 cycles, a sample-barcoded 5' primer and a J-beta primer mix were used. TCRdb passed the 5' RACE reads through MiXCR, listing each CDR3 protein once. The table records approximately 760,000 distinct CDR3 sequences, 20% to 25% of them present only once. The sample was also reused in another study, on T cells of mothers and their children.

The source material was blood. These receptors all come from a boy between 10 and 17 years old in good health.

This sequence joins TRBV28 and TRBJ2-1; TRBD2 is a possible D gene (6 bases). The J call could be wrong; TRBJ2-7 is a better fit for the DNA end. Germline lookup yields CDR1 MDHEN and CDR2 SYDVKM. The length of the CDR3 is 14 residues. The DNA of the CDR3 is TGTGCCAGCAGTTTGAGGCTAGCGTCCTACGAGCAGTACTTC. This gives the protein CASSLRLASYEQYF.

Points on this clonotype: A read error may account for a junction end that differs from germline. The V and J genes are TRBV7-2 and TRBJ2-1; possibly TRBD1 or TRBD2 for D (6 bases each). In germline, CDR1 is SGHTA, CDR2 FQGNSA. The CDR3 sequence is 15 residues long. CDR3 sequence: CASSLGGRGAEEQSF. The CDR3 region has the DNA TGTGCCAGCAGCTTAGGAGGAAGGGGGGCTGAGGAGCAGTCCTTC.

This clonotype was detected only a few times. The genes are TRBV29-1 and TRBJ2-3, with 11 bases matching TRBD2. CDR1 and CDR2 from the germline V gene are SQVTM and ANQGSEA. This CDR3 region has 13 residues. J lost 6 bases, V lost 7 bases, and 6 bases had no gene match. The CDR3 DNA follows: TGCAGCGGAGGGACTAGCGGTAGGGATACGCAGTATTTT. It codes for CSGGTSGRDTQYF.

The J gene is TRBJ1-4, the V gene TRBV29-1; tentative D call: TRBD1 (6 bases). Germline V lookup: CDR1 SQVTM, CDR2 ANQGSEA. The CDR3 contains 12 residues. V was clipped by 4 bases and J by 8 bases, with 11 bases between them. Here the CDR3 reads CSVGQEIEKLFF. The CDR3 DNA is TGCAGCGTTGGACAGGAGATAGAAAAACTGTTTTTT.

This clonotype was detected a few times. This chain uses TRBV7-8 with TRBJ1-2; maybe TRBD1 (6 bases). Trimming pared 1 base from V and 7 bases from J, leaving 16 bases between. CDR1 is SGHVS and CDR2 is FQNEAQ in the germline V gene. CDR3 length: 15 residues. CDR3 DNA sequence: TGTGCCAGCAGCTTAGACGGTAACAGGGAATCTGGCTACACCTTC. Amino acid sequence: CASSLDGNRESGYTF.

This clonotype was found a few times. CDR3: CASSPGQSNEQFF. The CDR3 DNA reads as TGTGCCAGCAGCCCCGGACAAAGCAATGAGCAGTTCTTC. The genes are TRBV6-6 and TRBJ2-5; D may be TRBD1 (5 bases). The end of the DNA fits TRBJ2-1 better, so the J call may be wrong. The length of the CDR3 is 13 residues. CDR1 MNHNY and CDR2 SVGAGI come from the germline V gene (reference sequence).

V is TRBV20-1 and J is TRBJ2-7, with 8 bases fitting TRBD2. This CDR3 is 15 amino acids long. Germline loops: CDR1 DFQATT, CDR2 SNEGSKA (reference sequence). Trimming at V came to 5 bases and at J to 1 base, leaving 10 bases not matched to a gene. This CDR3 reads CSARLSGSKSYEQYF. The CDR3 DNA reads TGCAGTGCTCGGCTGAGCGGGAGCAAGTCCTACGAGCAGTACTTC.

This clonotype was seen a few times. V is TRBV20-1 and J is TRBJ2-1; tentative D call: TRBD1 (5 bases). The germline gives CDR1 DFQATT, CDR2 SNEGSKA (reference sequence). There are 15 residues in the CDR3. V was clipped by 0 bases and J by 7 bases, with 16 bases between them. CDR3 DNA sequence: TGCAGTGCTAGAGAAGGGGTAGGGGCCTGGAATGAGCAGTTCTTC. This codes for CSAREGVGAWNEQFF.

This clonotype was detected a few times. The chain has TRBV7-8 and TRBJ2-7; 15 bases align to TRBD2. Germline V gives CDR1 SGHVS, CDR2 FQNEAQ. The V and J ends lost 7 bases and 3 bases, in that order; junction bases with no gene match: 7. The CDR3 has 16 residues. The CDR3 sequence: CASTGTSGGIFYEQYF. In DNA form, the CDR3 reads TGTGCCAGCACCGGGACTAGCGGGGGGATTTTCTACGAGCAGTACTTC.